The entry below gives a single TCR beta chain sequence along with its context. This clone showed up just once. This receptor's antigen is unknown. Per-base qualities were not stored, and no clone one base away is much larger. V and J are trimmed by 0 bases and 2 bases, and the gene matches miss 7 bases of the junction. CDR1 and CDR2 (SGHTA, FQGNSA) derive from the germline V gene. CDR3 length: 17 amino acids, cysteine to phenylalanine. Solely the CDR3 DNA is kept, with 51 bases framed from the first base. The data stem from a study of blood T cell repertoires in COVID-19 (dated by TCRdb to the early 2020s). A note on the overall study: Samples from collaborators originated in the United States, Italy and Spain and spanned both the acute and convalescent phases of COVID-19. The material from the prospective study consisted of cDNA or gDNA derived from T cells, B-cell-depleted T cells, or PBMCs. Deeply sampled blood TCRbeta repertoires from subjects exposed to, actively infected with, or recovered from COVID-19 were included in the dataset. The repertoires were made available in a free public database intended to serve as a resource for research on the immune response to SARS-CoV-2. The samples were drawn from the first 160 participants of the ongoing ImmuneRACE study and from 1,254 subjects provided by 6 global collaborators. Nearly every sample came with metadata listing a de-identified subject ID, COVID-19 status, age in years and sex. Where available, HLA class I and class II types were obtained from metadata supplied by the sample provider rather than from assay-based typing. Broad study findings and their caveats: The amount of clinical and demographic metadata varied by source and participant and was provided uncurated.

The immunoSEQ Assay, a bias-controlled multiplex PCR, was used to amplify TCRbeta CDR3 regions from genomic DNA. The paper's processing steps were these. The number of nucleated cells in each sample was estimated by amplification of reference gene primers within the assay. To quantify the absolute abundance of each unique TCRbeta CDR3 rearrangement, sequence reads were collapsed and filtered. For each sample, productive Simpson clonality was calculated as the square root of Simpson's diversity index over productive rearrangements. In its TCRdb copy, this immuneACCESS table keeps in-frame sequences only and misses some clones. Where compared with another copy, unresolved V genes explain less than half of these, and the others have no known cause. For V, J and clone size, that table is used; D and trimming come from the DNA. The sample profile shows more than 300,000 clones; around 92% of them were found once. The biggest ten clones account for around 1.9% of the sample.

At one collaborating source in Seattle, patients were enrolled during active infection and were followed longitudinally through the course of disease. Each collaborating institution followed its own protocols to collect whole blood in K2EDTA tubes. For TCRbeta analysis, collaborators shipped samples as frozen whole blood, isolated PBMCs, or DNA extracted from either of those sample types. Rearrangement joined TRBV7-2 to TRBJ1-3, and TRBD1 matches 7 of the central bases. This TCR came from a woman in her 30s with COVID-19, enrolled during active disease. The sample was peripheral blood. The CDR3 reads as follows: CASSLALQGITGNTIYF. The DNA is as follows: TGTGCCAGCAGCTTAGCGCTACAGGGGATAACTGGAAACACCATATATTTT.